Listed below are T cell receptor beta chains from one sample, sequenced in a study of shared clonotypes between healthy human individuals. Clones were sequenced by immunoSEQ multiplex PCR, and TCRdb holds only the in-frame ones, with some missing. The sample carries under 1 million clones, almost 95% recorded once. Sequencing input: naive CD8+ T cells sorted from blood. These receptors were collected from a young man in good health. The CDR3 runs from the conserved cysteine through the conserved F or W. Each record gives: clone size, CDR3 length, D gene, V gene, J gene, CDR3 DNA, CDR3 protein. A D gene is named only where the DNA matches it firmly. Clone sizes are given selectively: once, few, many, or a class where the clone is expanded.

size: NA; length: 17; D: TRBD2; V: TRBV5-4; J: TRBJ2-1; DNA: TGTGCCAGCAGCTTGGTGGGGGAGGGAGATCTCTACAATGAGCAGTTCTTC; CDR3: CASSLVGEGDLYNEQFF
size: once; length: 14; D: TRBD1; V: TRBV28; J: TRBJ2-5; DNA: TGTGCCAGCCAAGGGACAGGGAGCAAAAAGACCCAGTACTTC; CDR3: CASQGTGSKKTQYF
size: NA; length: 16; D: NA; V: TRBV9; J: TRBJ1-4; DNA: TGTGCCAGCAGCGTAGAGTCAGACTCAACTAATGAAAAACTGTTTTTT; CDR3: CASSVESDSTNEKLFF
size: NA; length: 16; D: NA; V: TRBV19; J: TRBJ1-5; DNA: TGTGCCAGCATGGCCTTACGGGCAGGGGAAAATCAGCCCCAGCATTTT; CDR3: CASMALRAGENQPQHF
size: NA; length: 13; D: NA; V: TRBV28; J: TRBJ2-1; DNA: TGTGCCAGCAGTTTGGGGCCGTTCTATGAGCAGTTCTTC; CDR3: CASSLGPFYEQFF
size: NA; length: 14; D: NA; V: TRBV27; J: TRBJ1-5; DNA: TGTGCCAGCAGCCCTAGCAGGGTTAGTCAGCCCCAGCATTTT; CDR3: CASSPSRVSQPQHF
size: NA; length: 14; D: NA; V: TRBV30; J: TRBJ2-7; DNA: TGTGCCTGGAGTGTCGCAGGGAACTCCTACGAGCAGTACTTC; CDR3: CAWSVAGNSYEQYF
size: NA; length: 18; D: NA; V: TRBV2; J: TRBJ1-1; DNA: TGTGCCAGCAGTGAACACAACGAGGAGATAGGCAGGAACACTGAAGCTTTCTTT; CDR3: CASSEHNEEIGRNTEAFF
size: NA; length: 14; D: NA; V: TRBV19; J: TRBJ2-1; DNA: TGTGCCAGTAGTATGCAGGGATCCTACAATGAGCAGTTCTTC; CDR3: CASSMQGSYNEQFF
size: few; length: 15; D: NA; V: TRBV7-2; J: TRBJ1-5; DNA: TGTGCCAGCAGCTTAGAACGGGGCCTACATCAGCCCCAGCATTTT; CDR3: CASSLERGLHQPQHF
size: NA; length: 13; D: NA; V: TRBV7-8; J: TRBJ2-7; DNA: TGTGCCAGCAGCTTAGGCAGGGGATACGAGCAGTACTTC; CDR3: CASSLGRGYEQYF